The 13 T cell receptor beta chains below all came from one sample that was sequenced in a study of T cell changes during pregnancy in multiple sclerosis. TCRdb's table, derived via immunoSEQ multiplex PCR, lists solely in-frame clones and lacks some. The sample carries 45,000 to 60,000 clones, about 92% recorded once. Sequencing was performed on CD4+ T cells from peripheral blood mononuclear cells, taken in the second trimester of pregnancy. All receptors derive from a female donor with multiple sclerosis, enrolled in a pregnancy study.

The rearrangement uses TRBV7-9 and TRBJ2-7; tentative D call: TRBD1 (5 bases). Trimming took off 5 bases at V and 5 bases at J, with 16 bases between the two ends. This CDR3 is built from 14 residues. Germline CDR1 reads SEHNR; CDR2 reads FQNEAQ (reference sequence). The chain's CDR3 is CASSPSTYRNEQYF. In nucleotides, the CDR3 is TGTGCCAGCAGCCCATCTACCTACAGGAACGAGCAGTACTTC.

The chain joins TRBV27 to TRBJ2-1; 9 bases match TRBD1. This CDR3 comprises 15 residues. Germline CDR1 and CDR2: MNHEY and SMNVEV (reference sequence). Trimming at V came to 6 bases and at J to 4 bases, leaving 7 bases not matched to a gene. The CDR3 loop reads CASRTQGAGYNEQFF. In nucleotides, the CDR3 is TGTGCCAGCAGGACACAGGGGGCGGGATACAATGAGCAGTTCTTC.

This rearrangement joins TRBV27 to TRBJ2-7, with 12 bases fitting TRBD2. The junction had 3 bases not matched to a gene; V was cut back by 5 bases and J by 4 bases. Germline CDR1 and CDR2: MNHEY and SMNVEV (reference sequence). The CDR3 is 14 residues long. The CDR3 sequence: CASSRTSGKYEQYF. CDR3 in DNA: TGTGCCAGCAGTCGGACTAGCGGGAAGTACGAGCAGTACTTC.

The chain combines TRBV10-3 with TRBJ2-7; the D gene is possibly TRBD1 (6 bases). V was cut by 5 bases and J by 5 bases, with 10 bases left in between. The CDR3 spans 12 residues. Germline CDR1 reads ENHRY; CDR2 reads SYGVKD. CDR3 sequence: CAISSDRHEQYF. CDR3 nucleotides: TGTGCCATCAGTTCCGACAGGCACGAGCAGTACTTC.

The V and J genes are TRBV5-1 and TRBJ2-1, with TRBD2 as a possible D gene (6 bases). The CDR3 contains 14 residues. V was cut by 0 bases and J by 7 bases, with 11 bases left in between. Germline V CDR1 and CDR2: SGHRS, YFSETQ. CDR3 nucleotide sequence: TGCGCCAGCAGCTTGGCGGGAGAAGAAAATGAGCAGTTCTTC. The encoded protein is CASSLAGEENEQFF.

Only one count was recorded for this clone. The rearrangement joins TRBV30 to TRBJ2-2; D possibly corresponds to TRBD1 (5 bases). The germline V and J ends were trimmed by 0 bases and 5 bases, with 16 bases remaining between them. The CDR3 runs 16 residues. The V gene's germline CDR1 is GTSNPN and CDR2 SVGIG (reference sequence). CDR3 amino acids: CAWSVRGSARTGELFF. The CDR3 DNA reads TGTGCCTGGAGTGTAAGGGGATCGGCCCGAACCGGGGAGCTGTTTTTT.

J is TRBJ1-4 and V is TRBV19; perhaps TRBD1 as D (5 bases). Trimming took 6 bases from V and 0 from J, leaving 14 bases between them. Germline CDR1 LNHDA, CDR2 SQIVND (reference sequence). This CDR3 is 16 amino acids long. In DNA, the CDR3 is TGTGCCAGTAGCAGCCTCAGGGCTGCAACTAATGAAAAACTGTTTTTT. This codes for CASSSLRAATNEKLFF.

This chain joins TRBV10-2 and TRBJ1-5; 7 nucleotides agree with TRBD1. V lost 3 bases, J lost 10 bases, and 6 bases stayed unmatched. From germline, CDR1 is WSHSY and CDR2 SAAADI. CDR3 size: 13 residues. The CDR3 DNA reads as TGCGCCAGCAGTGATACTCCAGGGGGTCCCCAGCATTTT. Residues: CASSDTPGGPQHF.

This clone was seen more than once but under ten times. The V and J genes are TRBV5-6 and TRBJ1-6; maybe TRBD1 (6 bases). V was clipped by 4 bases and J by 7 bases, with 12 bases between them. The CDR3 is 14 amino acids. The germline V gene has CDR1 SGHDT and CDR2 YYEEEE. CDR3 DNA sequence: TGTGCCAGCAGCATCGGACAGCCCAATTCACCCCTCCACTTT. This translates into CASSIGQPNSPLHF.

The chain combines TRBV27 with TRBJ2-2, with 12 bases that match TRBD2. The CDR3 spans 15 residues. With 2 bases clipped from V and 6 bases from J, the junction kept 1 base outside the gene matches. CDR1 and CDR2 (germline): MNHEY, SMNVEV (reference sequence). The CDR3 is CASSLLAGGAGELFF. The CDR3 nucleotides are TGTGCCAGCAGTTTACTAGCGGGGGGGGCCGGGGAGCTGTTTTTT.

The chain carries TRBV19 and TRBJ1-2; no clear D gene. The germline gives CDR1 LNHDA, CDR2 SQIVND (reference sequence). This CDR3 spans 12 amino acids. Trimming took 4 bases from V and 8 from J, leaving 11 bases between them. CDR3 sequence: CASSRGMEGYTF. In DNA, the CDR3 is TGTGCCAGTAGTAGAGGGATGGAGGGCTACACCTTC.

This sequence joins TRBV1 and TRBJ2-3; the table's D gene call, TRBD2, was not cross checked with the DNA. TRBV1 is designated a pseudogene. The CDR3 totals 16 residues. This chain's CDR3 is CTSSRMRRGFTDTQYF. The CDR3 DNA reads TGCACCAGCAGTCGGATGCGACGGGGGTTCACAGATACGCAGTATTTT.

This clone has a handful of counts. CDR3 in amino acids: CASRNTGNEKLFF. In DNA, the CDR3 is TGTGCCAGCAGGAACACAGGGAATGAAAAACTGTTTTTT. The V gene is TRBV28, the J gene TRBJ1-4, with a possible D match to TRBD1 (6 bases). Trimming stripped 6 bases from V and 5 bases from J, with 10 bases between. This CDR3 is built from 13 residues. Germline-derived CDR1 and CDR2 are MDHEN and SYDVKM.